This T cell receptor beta chain was sequenced during a study of blood T cell repertoires in COVID-19. Study processing details: The authors estimated nucleated cell counts from reference gene primer amplification. The repertoire was sequenced with immunoSEQ multiplex PCR; TCRdb's copy has only in-frame clones and lacks some. V and J calls and clone size follow that table, whereas D and trimming were derived from the DNA. The sample shows some 510,000 clones, 88% of them seen only once. The CDR3 loop spans 16 amino acids. Trimming shortened V by 4 bases and J by 10 bases, and 20 bases separated the two germline ends. Germline V lookup: CDR1 MNHEY, CDR2 SMNVEV (reference sequence). Those who participated ranged in age from roughly 18 to 95 years and resided in 20 to 25 US areas. The study assigned cohorts using participant-reported clinical history. What the recovered Cohort 3 donors had was two negative PCRs, clearance, or symptom resolution.

The sequencing sample was made of PBMCs or T cells enriched from blood (not recorded which). The sequence derives from a woman between 40 and 50 years old who had recovered from COVID-19. This chain uses TRBV27 with TRBJ1-6; the D is unclear. CDR3 sequence reads: CASSSPGRRTYSPLHF. The DNA for the CDR3 is TGTGCCAGCAGTTCCCCTGGGAGACGGACCTACTCACCCCTCCACTTT.